Below are 24 T cell receptor beta chains sequenced from a single sample in a study of T cells in Graves' hyperthyroidism and ophthalmopathy. RNA transcripts yielded amplified TCR beta CDR3 regions. First-round RT-PCR with HTBI primers amplified the TCR CDR3 region. One entry per CDR3 protein results from TCRdb running MiXCR on the multiplex PCR reads. Of a few hundred thousand distinct CDR3 sequences detected, roughly an eighth appear once; the ten largest clones hold 9.2%. Sequencing used blood. All receptors derive from a woman between 18 and 29 years old with Graves' hyperthyroidism.

The chain employs TRBV7-2 and TRBJ2-7; D might be TRBD1 or TRBD2, each matching 5 bases. V was clipped by 1 base and J by 0 bases, with 10 bases between them. The CDR3 has 15 amino acids. CDR1 is SGHTA and CDR2 is FQGNSA in the germline V gene. This chain's CDR3 is CASSLGRDGSYEQYF. In nucleotides, the CDR3 is TGTGCCAGCAGCTTAGGCCGGGACGGCTCCTACGAGCAGTACTTC.

Ten or more counts support this clonotype. The chain couples TRBV28 to TRBJ1-1; 8 bases are shared with TRBD1. This CDR3 is 15 amino acids long. Germline values: CDR1 MDHEN, CDR2 SYDVKM. The trim removed 1 base at V and 6 bases at J, leaving 7 bases unmatched. The CDR3 sequence: CASSLFVTGVPEAFF. In DNA form, the CDR3 reads TGTGCCAGCAGTTTATTCGTGACAGGGGTGCCTGAAGCTTTCTTT.

This clonotype was seen many times. The chain recombines TRBV6-1 with TRBJ1-6; 7 bases align to TRBD1. The germline gives CDR1 MNHNS, CDR2 SASEGT. This CDR3 has 14 amino acids. V shed 7 bases and J 6 bases; nucleotides not matched to a gene: 6. CDR3 sequence reads: CASTLGQINSPLHF. DNA for the CDR3: TGTGCCAGCACCCTGGGACAGATTAATTCACCCCTCCACTTT.

This clonotype was counted a few times. This sequence joins TRBV15 and TRBJ1-5; TRBD1 agrees at 8 bases. Germline-derived CDR1 and CDR2 are LNHNV and YYDKDF (reference sequence). The CDR3 length is 14 residues. The V segment lost 7 bases and the J segment 2 bases; nucleotides outside the gene matches: 4. This CDR3 is CATNRQGRNQPQHF. As DNA, the CDR3 is TGTGCCACCAACCGACAGGGGCGCAATCAGCCCCAGCATTTT.

V gene TRBV6-4 combines with J gene TRBJ2-1, with unresolved D. The CDR3 extends over 11 amino acids. V was clipped by 4 bases and J by 7 bases, with 5 bases between them. Germline V lookup: CDR1 MRHNA, CDR2 SNTAGT. This chain's CDR3 is CASSGNNEQFF. Here the CDR3 DNA reads TGTGCCAGCAGTGGGAATAATGAGCAGTTCTTC.

J is TRBJ1-2 and V is TRBV6-2 or TRBV6-3, with TRBD1 identical over 7 bases. The V gene end was trimmed by 5 bases and the J gene end by 5 bases; junction bases not matched to a gene: 8. The length of the CDR3 is 14 residues. Germline CDR1 is MNHEY and CDR2 is SVGEGT. CDR3 DNA: TGTGCCAGCAGTCGGGGGACAGAAGTTTATGGCTACACCTTC. Its protein is CASSRGTEVYGYTF.

This clonotype has just a few counts. V gene TRBV5-4 combines with J gene TRBJ2-3; no definite D call. The germline V gene has CDR1 SGHNT and CDR2 YYREEE (reference sequence). Trimming took off 0 bases at V and 5 bases at J, with 10 bases between the two ends. CDR3 size: 14 residues. CDR3 amino acids: CASSLGSAEDTQYF. Written as DNA, the CDR3 is TGTGCCAGCAGCTTGGGCAGCGCTGAAGATACGCAGTATTTT.

This clonotype came up a few times. The V gene is TRBV9, the J gene TRBJ2-1; possibly TRBD2 for D (7 bases). This CDR3 region has 14 residues. Per germline, CDR1 SGDLS and CDR2 YYNGEE. V gave up 2 bases and J gave up 9 bases, with 15 bases separating them. CDR3 loop: CASSVGGPNGEQFF. CDR3 sequence (DNA): TGTGCCAGCAGCGTGGGGGGGCCAAACGGTGAGCAGTTCTTC.

This clonotype has only a few counts. In DNA form, the CDR3 reads TGTGCCAGCAGCGCGGACAGGGGTAACTATGGCTACACCTTC. It translates to CASSADRGNYGYTF. The rearrangement joins TRBV5-6 to TRBJ1-2; 9 bases map to TRBD1. Germline CDR1 reads SGHDT; CDR2 reads YYEEEE. The J segment lost 1 base and the V segment lost 4 bases, leaving 2 bases of the junction unmatched. The CDR3 totals 14 residues.

The chain carries TRBV30 and TRBJ2-7, with TRBD1 matching 9 bases. The CDR3 is made up of 13 amino acids. V gave up 1 base and J gave up 9 bases; unmatched junction bases: 7. Germline V CDR1 and CDR2: GTSNPN, SVGIG (reference sequence). CDR3 nucleotide sequence: TGTGCCTGGAGTGGAACCGGGACAGGGAGGCAGTACTTC. Amino acid sequence: CAWSGTGTGRQYF.

This clonotype came up many times. The chain employs TRBV24-1 and TRBJ2-2; D gene unclear. Germline CDR1 KGHDR, CDR2 SFDVKD. The V gene lost 0 bases and the J gene lost 2 bases, with 6 bases spanning the gap. The CDR3 runs 15 residues. The CDR3 loop is CATSDLYRNTGELFF. Here the CDR3 DNA reads TGTGCCACCAGTGATTTGTACAGAAACACCGGGGAGCTGTTTTTT.

This clonotype has a count of ten or more. The chain is built from TRBV5-1 and TRBJ2-5; the D gene is possibly TRBD1 (6 bases). The V and J ends lost 4 bases and 0 bases respectively, with 16 bases between them. CDR1 is SGHRS and CDR2 is YFSETQ in the germline V gene. This CDR3 is built from 16 residues. The CDR3 here is CASSIGQSPYQETQYF. DNA of the CDR3: TGCGCCAGCAGCATCGGACAGTCACCGTACCAAGAGACCCAGTACTTC. Using reference TRBV5-1 and TRBJ2-5 for the parts outside the CDR3, the full variable domain is KAGVTQTPRYLIKTRGQQVTLSCSPISGHRSVSWYQQTPGQGLQFLFEYFSETQRNKGNFPGRFSGRQFSNSRSEMNVSTLELGDSALYLCASSIGQSPYQETQYFGPGTRLLVL.

This clonotype was counted at least ten times. This CDR3 reads CASSDRGRDYEQYF. CDR3 sequence (DNA): TGTGCCAGCAGTGATAGGGGGCGCGACTACGAGCAGTACTTC. The chain recombines TRBV2 with TRBJ2-7, with 7 positions matching TRBD1. V trimming: 3 bases; J trimming: 3 bases; junction bases outside the gene matches: 5. Per germline, CDR1 SNHLY and CDR2 FYNNEI. The CDR3 totals 14 residues.

This clonotype was picked up many times. The chain joins TRBV7-9 to TRBJ2-7; a weak D match, TRBD2 (5 bases). In germline, CDR1 is SEHNR, CDR2 FQNEAQ (reference sequence). V dropped 3 bases and J dropped 6 bases, with 9 bases sitting between them. There are 12 residues in the CDR3. The CDR3 sequence: CASSFGVFEQYF. The CDR3 DNA reads TGTGCCAGCAGCTTCGGGGTTTTCGAGCAGTACTTC.

The chain recombines TRBV9 with TRBJ2-2; 7 bases line up with TRBD1. CDR1 and CDR2 from the germline V gene are SGDLS and YYNGEE. CDR3 length equals 16 residues. The ends lost 3 bases at V and 0 bases at J; junction bases unmatched: 5. The CDR3 DNA reads TGTGCCAGCAGCGGCACCGGGACAGCGAACACCGGGGAGCTGTTTTTT. This encodes CASSGTGTANTGELFF. The variable domain in full, with the rest retrieved from reference TRBV9 and TRBJ2-2, is DSGVTQTPKHLITATGQRVTLRCSPRSGDLSVYWYQQSLDQGLQFLIQYYNGEERAKGNILERFSAQQFPDLHSELNLSSLELGDSALYFCASSGTGTANTGELFFGEGSRLTVL.

The chain has TRBV5-1 and TRBJ2-5; D gene uncertain. The germline gives CDR1 SGHRS, CDR2 YFSETQ. Trimming shortened V by 3 bases and J by 3 bases, and 9 bases separated the two germline ends. The CDR3 is made up of 13 amino acids. Here the CDR3 reads CASSSLTEETQYF. The CDR3 DNA sequence: TGCGCCAGCAGCTCCCTTACTGAAGAGACCCAGTACTTC.

This chain links TRBV6-1 with TRBJ2-3; 8 bases align to TRBD2. Germline trimming cut 5 bases from V and 5 bases from J; bases unmatched to any gene: 15. Looked up from germline, CDR1 is MNHNS and CDR2 is SASEGT. This CDR3 contains 17 residues. The CDR3 nucleotides are TGTGCCAGCAGTCGTCATCGGGAGGGTCGAGGGGTAGATACGCAGTATTTT. Its translation: CASSRHREGRGVDTQYF.

This rearrangement joins TRBV20-1 to TRBJ1-5; D not certain. Trimming shortened V by 3 bases and J by 7 bases, and 13 bases separated the two germline ends. CDR1 and CDR2 (germline): DFQATT, SNEGSKA (reference sequence). The CDR3 is made up of 13 amino acids. The DNA of the CDR3 is TGCAGTGCTAGCCCCGGGGTTGGGCAGCCCCAGCATTTT. It is translated as CSASPGVGQPQHF.

This clonotype was counted between two and nine times. This chain joins TRBV6-2 or TRBV6-3 and TRBJ1-4, with TRBD1 matching over 10 bases. The CDR3 is 14 residues long. V lost 8 bases, J lost 3 bases, and 3 bases stayed unmatched. In germline, CDR1 is MNHEY, CDR2 SVGEGT. This CDR3 reads CASRGQGANEKLFF. For the CDR3, the DNA is TGTGCCAGCCGAGGACAGGGGGCTAATGAAAAACTGTTTTTT.

V and J are TRBV7-2 and TRBJ1-2, with D uncertain. The CDR3 runs 13 residues. The ends were cut back, 5 bases at V and 2 bases at J, with 9 bases in the middle. CDR1 SGHTA and CDR2 FQGNSA come from the germline V gene. CDR3 nucleotides: TGTGCCAGCAGCCTCGACCTAAACTATGGCTACACCTTC. It translates to CASSLDLNYGYTF.

This clonotype was counted only a few times. The chain recombines TRBV5-1 with TRBJ2-3, with 7 bases identical to TRBD1. J lost 2 bases, V lost 5 bases, and 8 bases had no gene match. Germline values: CDR1 SGHRS, CDR2 YFSETQ. The CDR3 length is 15 residues. This CDR3 reads CASRPGTAYTDTQYF. CDR3 DNA: TGCGCCAGCAGACCCGGGACAGCGTACACAGATACGCAGTATTTT.

This clonotype was counted a few times. V is TRBV9 and J is TRBJ2-7; D unclear. Looked up from germline, CDR1 is SGDLS and CDR2 is YYNGEE. Trimming stripped 1 base from V and 3 bases from J, with 17 bases between. The length of the CDR3 is 16 residues. CDR3 sequence: CASSVQPSSASYEQYF. The CDR3 nucleotides are TGTGCCAGCAGCGTACAACCGTCGAGCGCAAGCTACGAGCAGTACTTC.

In its sample, this clonotype was seen many times. This chain joins TRBV10-3 and TRBJ2-6; TRBD1 agrees at 7 bases. In germline, CDR1 is ENHRY, CDR2 SYGVKD. This CDR3 contains 18 residues. V lost 3 bases, J lost 0 bases, and 8 bases stayed unmatched. The CDR3 nucleotides read TGTGCCATCAGTGACCCGGGACAGACCTTCTCTGGGGCCAACGTCCTGACTTTC. This gives the protein CAISDPGQTFSGANVLTF.

Ten or more counts support this clonotype. The chain recombines TRBV27 with TRBJ2-1, with a tentative D call TRBD1 (5 bases). Trimming took off 3 bases at V and 7 bases at J, with 10 bases between the two ends. The CDR3 contains 13 residues. Germline V gene data show CDR1 as MNHEY and CDR2 as SMNVEV (reference sequence). Here the CDR3 reads CASSFNPGNEQFF. Written as DNA, the CDR3 is TGTGCCAGCAGTTTTAACCCAGGGAATGAGCAGTTCTTC.